This T cell receptor (beta chain) derives from a study of shared T cell receptors in the human thymus. This clone was seen more than once but under ten times. This CDR3 is 13 amino acids long. Trimming stripped 3 bases from V and 3 bases from J, with 8 bases between. CDR1 is SNHLY and CDR2 is FYNNEI in the germline V gene. Method: immunoSEQ multiplex PCR; TCRdb's copy keeps in-frame clones and lacks some. The sample lists about 380,000 clones, approximately 95% occurring once. This clonotype was sampled from a human donor. This chain joins TRBV2 and TRBJ1-2, with D possibly matching TRBD1 (5 bases). The sample was thymocytes. The CDR3 reads CASSDRADYGYTF. CDR3 in DNA: TGTGCCAGCAGTGACAGGGCGGACTATGGCTACACCTTC.